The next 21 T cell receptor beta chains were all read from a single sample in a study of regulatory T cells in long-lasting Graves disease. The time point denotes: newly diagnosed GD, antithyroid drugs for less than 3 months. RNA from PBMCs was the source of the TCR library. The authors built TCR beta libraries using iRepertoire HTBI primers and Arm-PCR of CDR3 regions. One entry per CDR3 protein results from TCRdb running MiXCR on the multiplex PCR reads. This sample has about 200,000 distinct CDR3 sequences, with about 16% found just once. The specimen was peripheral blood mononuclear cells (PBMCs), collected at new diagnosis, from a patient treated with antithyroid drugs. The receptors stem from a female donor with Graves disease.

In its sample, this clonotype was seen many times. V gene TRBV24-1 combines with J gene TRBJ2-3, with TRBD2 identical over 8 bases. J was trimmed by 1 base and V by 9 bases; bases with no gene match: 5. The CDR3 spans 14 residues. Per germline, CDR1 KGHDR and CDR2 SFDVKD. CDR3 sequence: CATGGGQGTDTQYF. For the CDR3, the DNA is TGTGCCACCGGCGGGGGGCAAGGCACAGATACGCAGTATTTT.

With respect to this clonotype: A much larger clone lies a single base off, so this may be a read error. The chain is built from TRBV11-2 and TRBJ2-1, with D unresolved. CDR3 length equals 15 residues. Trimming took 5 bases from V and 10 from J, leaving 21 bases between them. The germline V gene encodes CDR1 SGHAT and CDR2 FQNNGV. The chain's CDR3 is CASSGRIGMSYEQFF. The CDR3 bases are TGTGCCAGCAGCGGTAGAATTGGGATGTCCTACGAGCAGTTCTTC.

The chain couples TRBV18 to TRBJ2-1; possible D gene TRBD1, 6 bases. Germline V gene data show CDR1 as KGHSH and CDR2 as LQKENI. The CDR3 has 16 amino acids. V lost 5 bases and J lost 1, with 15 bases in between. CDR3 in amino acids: CASSVLVTGSYNEQFF. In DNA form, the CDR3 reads TGTGCCAGCTCAGTTCTTGTGACAGGATCCTACAATGAGCAGTTCTTC.

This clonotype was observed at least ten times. The CDR3 DNA follows: TGTGCCAGCAGTTATCTCGGGACAGCTTATAACTATGGCTACACCTTC. It translates to CASSYLGTAYNYGYTF. The chain employs TRBV6-2 or TRBV6-3 and TRBJ1-2; 7 nucleotides agree with TRBD1. Per the germline V gene, CDR1 is MNHEY and CDR2 is SVGEGT. Losses at the gene ends were 3 bases for V and 1 base for J; bases not matched to a gene: 8. The CDR3 spans 16 residues.

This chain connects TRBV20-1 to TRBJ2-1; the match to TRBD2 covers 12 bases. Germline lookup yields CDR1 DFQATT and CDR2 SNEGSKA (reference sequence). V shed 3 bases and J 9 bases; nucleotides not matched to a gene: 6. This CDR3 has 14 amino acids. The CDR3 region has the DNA TGCAGTGCTAGGGCTAGCGGGAGGGGCAGTGAGCAGTTCTTC. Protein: CSARASGRGSEQFF.

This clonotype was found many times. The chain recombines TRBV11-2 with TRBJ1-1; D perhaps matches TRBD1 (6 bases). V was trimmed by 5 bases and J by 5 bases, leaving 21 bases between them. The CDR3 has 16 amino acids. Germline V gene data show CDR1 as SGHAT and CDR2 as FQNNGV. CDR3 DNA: TGTGCCAGCAGCCTGCGAGGACAGAAAAAGGGGACTGAAGCTTTCTTT. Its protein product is CASSLRGQKKGTEAFF.

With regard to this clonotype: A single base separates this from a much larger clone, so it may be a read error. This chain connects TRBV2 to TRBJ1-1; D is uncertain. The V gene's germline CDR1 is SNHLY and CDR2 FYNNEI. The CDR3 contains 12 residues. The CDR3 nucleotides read TGTGCCGGCAGTGGGAGTTACACTGAAGCTTTCTTT. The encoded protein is CAGSGSYTEAFF.

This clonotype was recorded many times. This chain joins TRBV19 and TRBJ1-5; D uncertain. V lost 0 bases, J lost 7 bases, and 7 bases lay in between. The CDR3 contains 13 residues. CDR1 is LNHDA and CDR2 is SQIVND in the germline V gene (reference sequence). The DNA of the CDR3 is TGTGCCAGTAGTATAGAACCTGGACAGCCCCAGCATTTT. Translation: CASSIEPGQPQHF.

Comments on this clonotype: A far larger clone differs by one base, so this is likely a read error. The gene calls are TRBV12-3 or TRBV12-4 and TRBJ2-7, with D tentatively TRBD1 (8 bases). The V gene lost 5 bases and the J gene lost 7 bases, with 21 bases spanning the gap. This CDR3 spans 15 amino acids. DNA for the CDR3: TGTGCCAGCAGTAGAACGGACAGGGCGGGGGATGAGCAGTACTTC. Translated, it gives CASSRTDRAGDEQYF.

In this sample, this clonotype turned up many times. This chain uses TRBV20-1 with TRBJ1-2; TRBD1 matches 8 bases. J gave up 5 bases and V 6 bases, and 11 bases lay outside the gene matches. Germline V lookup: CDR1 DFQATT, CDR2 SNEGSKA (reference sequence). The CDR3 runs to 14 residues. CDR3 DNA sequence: TGCAGTGCAATTCAGGGGGCGGATGGGTATGGCTACACCTTC. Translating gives CSAIQGADGYGYTF.

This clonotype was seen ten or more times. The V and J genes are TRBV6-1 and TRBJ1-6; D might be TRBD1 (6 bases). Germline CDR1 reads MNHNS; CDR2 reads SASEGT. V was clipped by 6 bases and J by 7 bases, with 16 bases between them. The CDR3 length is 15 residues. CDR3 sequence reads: CASSLTTGGNSPLHF. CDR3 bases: TGTGCCAGCAGCCTTACGACCGGGGGCAATTCACCCCTCCACTTT.

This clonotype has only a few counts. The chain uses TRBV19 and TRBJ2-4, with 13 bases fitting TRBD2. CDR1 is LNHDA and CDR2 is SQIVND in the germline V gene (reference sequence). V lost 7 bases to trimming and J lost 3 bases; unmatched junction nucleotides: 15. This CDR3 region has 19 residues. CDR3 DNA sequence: TGTGCCAGTACCGAAGGACTAGCGGGAGTCCCGGGGGACAAAAACATTCAGTACTTC. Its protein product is CASTEGLAGVPGDKNIQYF.

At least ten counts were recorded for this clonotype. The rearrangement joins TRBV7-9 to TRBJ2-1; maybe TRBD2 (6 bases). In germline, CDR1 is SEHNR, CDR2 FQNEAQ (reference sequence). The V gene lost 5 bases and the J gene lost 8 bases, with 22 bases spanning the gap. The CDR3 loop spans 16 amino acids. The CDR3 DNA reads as TGTGCCAGCAGCCTACGACCGGGACTGGGGGTCGATGAGCAGTTCTTC. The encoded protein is CASSLRPGLGVDEQFF.

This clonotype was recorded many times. The CDR3 spells CASSDSGQSPLHF. The CDR3 bases are TGTGCCAGCAGTGACTCAGGGCAATCACCCCTCCACTTT. The chain carries TRBV25-1 and TRBJ1-6; perhaps TRBD1 as D (5 bases). V was trimmed by 3 bases and J by 10 bases, leaving 10 bases between them. Germline V gives CDR1 MGHDK, CDR2 SYGVNS. CDR3 length: 13 amino acids.

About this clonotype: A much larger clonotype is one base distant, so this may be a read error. CDR3 in DNA: TGTGCCAGCAGCTTAGCCAGGACACAAGAGACCCAGTACTTC. This gives the protein CASSLARTQETQYF. The chain uses TRBV7-3 and TRBJ2-5; possible D gene TRBD1, 5 bases. Germline V gene lookup returns CDR1 SGHTA and CDR2 FQGTGA. The CDR3 is made up of 14 amino acids. Trimming shortened V by 2 bases and J by 2 bases, and 9 bases separated the two germline ends.

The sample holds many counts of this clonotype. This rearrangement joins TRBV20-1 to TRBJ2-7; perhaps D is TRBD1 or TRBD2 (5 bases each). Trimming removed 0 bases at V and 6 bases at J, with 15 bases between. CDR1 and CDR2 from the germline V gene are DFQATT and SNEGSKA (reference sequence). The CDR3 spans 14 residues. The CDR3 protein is CSARDFGAPSEQYF. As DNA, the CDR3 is TGCAGTGCTAGAGATTTCGGGGCGCCGTCCGAGCAGTACTTC.

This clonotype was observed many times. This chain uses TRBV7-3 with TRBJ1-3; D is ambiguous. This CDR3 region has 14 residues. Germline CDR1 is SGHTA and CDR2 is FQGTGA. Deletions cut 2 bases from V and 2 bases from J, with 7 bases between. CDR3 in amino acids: CASSLGGPGNTIYF. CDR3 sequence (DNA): TGTGCCAGCAGCTTAGGAGGGCCTGGAAACACCATATATTTT.

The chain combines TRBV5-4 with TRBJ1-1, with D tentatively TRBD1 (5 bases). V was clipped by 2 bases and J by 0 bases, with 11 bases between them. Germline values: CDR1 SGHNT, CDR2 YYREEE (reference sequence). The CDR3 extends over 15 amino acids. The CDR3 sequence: CASSLIGAMNTEAFF. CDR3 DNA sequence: TGTGCCAGCAGCTTAATCGGGGCCATGAACACTGAAGCTTTCTTT.

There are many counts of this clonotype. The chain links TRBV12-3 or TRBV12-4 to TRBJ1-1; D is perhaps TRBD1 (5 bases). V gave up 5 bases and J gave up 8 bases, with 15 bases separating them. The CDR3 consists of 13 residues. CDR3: CASSQGTLGEAFF. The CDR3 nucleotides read TGTGCCAGCAGTCAAGGGACCCTCGGGGAAGCTTTCTTT.

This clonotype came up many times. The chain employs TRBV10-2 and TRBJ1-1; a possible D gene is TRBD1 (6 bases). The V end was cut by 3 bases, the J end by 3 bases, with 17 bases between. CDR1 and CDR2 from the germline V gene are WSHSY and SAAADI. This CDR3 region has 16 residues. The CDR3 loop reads CASSEQGRGMDTEAFF. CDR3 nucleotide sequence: TGCGCCAGCAGTGAACAGGGCAGAGGTATGGACACTGAAGCTTTCTTT.

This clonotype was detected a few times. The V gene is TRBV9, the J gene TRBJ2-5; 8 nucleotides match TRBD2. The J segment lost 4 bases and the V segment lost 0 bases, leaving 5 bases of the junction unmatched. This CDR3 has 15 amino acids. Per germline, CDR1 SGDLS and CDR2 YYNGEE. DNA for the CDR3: TGTGCCAGCAGCGTAGGAGGGACTAGGCCAGAGACCCAGTACTTC. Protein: CASSVGGTRPETQYF.